One and the same sample provided the 24 T cell receptor beta chains below, sequenced in a study of blood T cell repertoires in COVID-19. Measured with immunoSEQ multiplex PCR; TCRdb has only the in-frame clones, and not every one. Of approximately 150,000 clones in the sample, 75% to 85% were seen once. Sequenced: peripheral blood. These receptors originate from a man between 65 and 85 years old who had recovered from COVID-19.

The chain employs TRBV2 and TRBJ2-1; 10 nucleotides match TRBD2. This CDR3 spans 14 amino acids. J was trimmed by 3 bases and V by 6 bases; bases with no gene match: 2. Per the germline V gene, CDR1 is SNHLY and CDR2 is FYNNEI. The CDR3 loop reads CASRGLADYNEQFF. Here the CDR3 DNA reads TGTGCCAGCAGAGGACTAGCGGACTACAATGAGCAGTTCTTC.

The chain employs TRBV7-9 and TRBJ1-1; the match to TRBD1 covers 7 bases. The CDR3 contains 12 residues. The J segment lost 7 bases and the V segment lost 5 bases, leaving 4 bases of the junction unmatched. Looked up from germline, CDR1 is SEHNR and CDR2 is FQNEAQ (reference sequence). CDR3 DNA: TGTGCCAGCAGCGCAGGGGGGTTTGAAGCTTTCTTT. Its protein product is CASSAGGFEAFF.

This clone was recorded a few times. The chain joins TRBV5-5 to TRBJ2-7, with 7 bases matching TRBD1. V gave up 4 bases and J gave up 0 bases; unmatched junction bases: 16. The CDR3 consists of 18 residues. Looked up from germline, CDR1 is SGHKS and CDR2 is YYEKEE (reference sequence). The CDR3 spells CASSPYGFRDSGSYEQYF. In DNA form, the CDR3 reads TGTGCCAGCAGCCCTTACGGGTTCCGGGACAGTGGCTCCTACGAGCAGTACTTC. The entire variable domain, with the rest obtained from reference TRBV5-5 and TRBJ2-7, is as follows: DAGVTQSPTHLIKTRGQQVTLRCSPISGHKSVSWYQQVLGQGPQFIFQYYEKEERGRGNFPDRFSARQFPNYSSELNVNALLLGDSALYLCASSPYGFRDSGSYEQYFGPGTRLTVT.

The rearrangement links TRBV11-2 to TRBJ2-2; 7 nucleotides align to TRBD1. V shed 5 bases and J 5 bases; nucleotides not matched to a gene: 8. Germline-derived CDR1 and CDR2 are SGHAT and FQNNGV. The CDR3 consists of 15 residues. In DNA, the CDR3 is TGTGCCAGCAGCAGACCGGGACAGAAAACCGGGGAGCTGTTTTTT. This encodes CASSRPGQKTGELFF.

This clone turned up a few times. V is TRBV12-3 or TRBV12-4 and J is TRBJ1-2; 7 bases are shared with TRBD1. The CDR3 extends over 13 amino acids. V lost 1 base to trimming and J lost 4 bases; unmatched junction nucleotides: 0. The CDR3 spells CASSLGDSYGYTF. As DNA, the CDR3 is TGTGCCAGCAGTTTAGGGGACAGCTATGGCTACACCTTC.

This rearrangement joins TRBV20-1 to TRBJ2-7; D not resolved. The CDR3 has 11 amino acids. Trimming stripped 1 base from V and 4 bases from J, with 5 bases between. Germline V lookup: CDR1 DFQATT, CDR2 SNEGSKA (reference sequence). This chain's CDR3 is CSARAEYEQYF. As DNA, the CDR3 is TGCAGTGCTAGAGCGGAGTACGAGCAGTACTTC.

The V and J genes are TRBV6-6 and TRBJ2-1; 8 nucleotides line up with TRBD2. Germline assignment: CDR1 MNHNY and CDR2 SVGAGI (reference sequence). There are 15 residues in the CDR3. The J segment lost 7 bases and the V segment lost 2 bases, leaving 7 bases of the junction unmatched. CDR3 region: CASSYPLAGQNEQFF. The CDR3 nucleotides read TGTGCCAGCAGTTACCCCCTAGCGGGCCAAAATGAGCAGTTCTTC.

V usage is TRBV18 and J usage is TRBJ1-6; D gene unclear. Per germline, CDR1 KGHSH and CDR2 LQKENI. Trimming removed 6 bases at V and 9 bases at J, with 9 bases between. This CDR3 is 12 amino acids long. CDR3 coding DNA: TGTGCCAGCTCTCCTTATTCTTCACCCCTCCACTTT. Translation gives CASSPYSSPLHF.

This chain joins TRBV15 and TRBJ2-1; 12 bases are a match to TRBD2. The CDR3 consists of 16 residues. V lost 3 bases and J lost 7; bases outside the gene matches: 7. Germline CDR1 reads LNHNV; CDR2 reads YYDKDF (reference sequence). The CDR3 region is CATSSPGLAGRNEQFF. As DNA, the CDR3 is TGTGCCACCAGCAGCCCCGGACTAGCGGGACGTAATGAGCAGTTCTTC.

The J gene is TRBJ1-4, the V gene TRBV2, with D possibly being TRBD1 (6 bases). Deletions cut 6 bases from V and 8 bases from J, with 19 bases between. CDR3 length: 15 amino acids. Germline V lookup: CDR1 SNHLY, CDR2 FYNNEI. This chain's CDR3 is CASRALGARREKLFF. DNA for the CDR3: TGTGCCAGCAGGGCCCTGGGGGCGCGTCGAGAAAAACTGTTTTTT.

The V call is TRBV11-2, the J call TRBJ2-1; D might be TRBD2 (6 bases). This CDR3 spans 13 amino acids. Trimming pared 4 bases from V and 6 bases from J, leaving 10 bases between. Germline values: CDR1 SGHAT, CDR2 FQNNGV. The CDR3 reads CASSWGELNEQFF. The CDR3 DNA is TGTGCCAGCAGCTGGGGGGAGCTCAATGAGCAGTTCTTC.

The chain combines TRBV7-8 with TRBJ2-3; TRBD2 agrees at 8 bases. Germline-derived CDR1 and CDR2 are SGHVS and FQNEAQ. This CDR3 comprises 14 residues. V shed 1 base, J shed 6 bases, and the junction held 3 bases outside the gene matches. CDR3 region: CASSLGAGADTQYF. DNA of the CDR3: TGTGCCAGCAGCTTAGGAGCGGGAGCGGATACGCAGTATTTT. The full variable domain, completed using reference TRBV7-8 and TRBJ2-3, is GAGVSQSPRYKVAKRGQDVALRCDPISGHVSLFWYQQALGQGPEFLTYFQNEAQLDKSGLPSDRFFAERPEGSVSTLKIQRTQQEDSAVYLCASSLGAGADTQYFGPGTRLTVL.

The chain links TRBV9 to TRBJ2-3; tentative D call: TRBD2 (5 bases). The ends were cut back, 0 bases at V and 2 bases at J, with 16 bases in the middle. Germline V lookup: CDR1 SGDLS, CDR2 YYNGEE. CDR3 length equals 17 residues. The CDR3 coding sequence is TGTGCCAGCAGCGTAGGGACGGGAAACCCCAACACAGATACGCAGTATTTT. Its protein is CASSVGTGNPNTDTQYF.

The chain links TRBV5-4 to TRBJ1-2; a weak D match, TRBD1 (5 bases). The CDR3 length is 15 residues. CDR1 and CDR2 (germline): SGHNT, YYREEE (reference sequence). V lost 4 bases, J lost 7 bases, and 20 bases lay in between. The CDR3 loop is CASSTRDSWGGGYTF. The CDR3 DNA sequence: TGTGCCAGCAGCACCCGGGACTCATGGGGAGGTGGCTACACCTTC.

In DNA, the CDR3 is TGTGCCTGGGAAACAGTCACCTACGAGCAGTACTTC. It specifies CAWETVTYEQYF. This rearrangement joins TRBV30 to TRBJ2-7; D is unresolved. The CDR3 extends over 12 amino acids. The germline CDR1 and CDR2 sequences are GTSNPN and SVGIG (reference sequence). V was trimmed by 5 bases and J by 2 bases, leaving 10 bases between them.

The chain combines TRBV5-1 with TRBJ2-3, with 11 bases fitting TRBD1. This CDR3 is 16 amino acids long. The ends lost 0 bases at V and 5 bases at J; junction bases unmatched: 5. Germline V gene lookup returns CDR1 SGHRS and CDR2 YFSETQ. The CDR3 coding sequence is TGCGCCAGCAGCTTGGTTGGGGGACAGGGGGGAGATACGCAGTATTTT. Its protein product is CASSLVGGQGGDTQYF. The full variable domain, rest sourced from reference TRBV5-1 and TRBJ2-3, is KAGVTQTPRYLIKTRGQQVTLSCSPISGHRSVSWYQQTPGQGLQFLFEYFSETQRNKGNFPGRFSGRQFSNSRSEMNVSTLELGDSALYLCASSLVGGQGGDTQYFGPGTRLTVL.

V and J are TRBV2 and TRBJ2-1; D uncertain. Germline V gene lookup returns CDR1 SNHLY and CDR2 FYNNEI. This CDR3 contains 11 residues. The V end was cut by 1 base, the J end by 9 bases, with 4 bases between. The CDR3 DNA sequence: TGTGCCAGCAGTGAAGACGGTGAGCAGTTCTTC. As protein: CASSEDGEQFF. Full variable domain (outside the CDR3, taken from reference TRBV2 and TRBJ2-1): EPEVTQTPSHQVTQMGQEVILRCVPISNHLYFYWYRQILGQKVEFLVSFYNNEISEKSEIFDDQFSVERPDGSNFTLKIRSTKLEDSAMYFCASSEDGEQFFGPGTRLTVL.

The chain joins TRBV2 to TRBJ1-3, with D hard to call. V was pared by 1 base and J by 3 bases, with 10 bases between. Looked up from germline, CDR1 is SNHLY and CDR2 is FYNNEI. The CDR3 is 15 residues long. CDR3 amino acids: CASSEVRALGNTIYF. In DNA, the CDR3 is TGTGCCAGCAGTGAAGTGAGGGCGCTTGGAAACACCATATATTTT.

The chain recombines TRBV7-6 with TRBJ2-2; TRBD1 matches 7 bases. CDR1 is SGHVS and CDR2 is FNYEAQ in the germline V gene. The CDR3 contains 14 residues. The V and J ends lost 3 bases and 4 bases, in that order; junction bases with no gene match: 2. As DNA, the CDR3 is TGTGCCAGCAGCTTTTCAGGGGGCACCGGGGAGCTGTTTTTT. Its protein product is CASSFSGGTGELFF. Full variable domain (missing parts from reference TRBV7-6 and TRBJ2-2): GAGVSQSPRYKVTKRGQDVALRCDPISGHVSLYWYRQALGQGPEFLTYFNYEAQQDKSGLPNDRFSAERPEGSISTLTIQRTEQRDSAMYRCASSFSGGTGELFFGEGSRLTVL.

The chain recombines TRBV12-5 with TRBJ1-5; 10 nucleotides line up with TRBD1. Germline V lookup: CDR1 LGHNT, CDR2 FRNRAP. The CDR3 totals 14 residues. The J segment lost 7 bases and the V segment lost 6 bases, leaving 6 bases of the junction unmatched. CDR3 loop: CASGPGTGAQPQHF. CDR3 in DNA: TGTGCTAGTGGACCCGGGACAGGGGCCCAGCCCCAGCATTTT. The entire variable domain, with the rest obtained from reference TRBV12-5 and TRBJ1-5, is as follows: DARVTQTPRHKVTEMGQEVTMRCQPILGHNTVFWYRQTMMQGLELLAYFRNRAPLDDSGMPKDRFSAEMPDATLATLKIQPSEPRDSAVYFCASGPGTGAQPQHFGDGTRLSIL.

The rearrangement joins TRBV7-2 to TRBJ2-3; 10 positions agree with TRBD2. This CDR3 is 16 amino acids long. Germline values: CDR1 SGHTA, CDR2 FQGNSA. Trimming cost V 3 bases and J 9 bases; bases outside gene matches: 12. The CDR3 loop reads CASSFSSGSAGSTQYF. As DNA, the CDR3 is TGTGCCAGCAGCTTTTCTAGCGGGAGCGCAGGATCGACGCAGTATTTT. Together with reference TRBV7-2 and TRBJ2-3, the CDR3 gives the full variable domain: GAGVSQSPSNKVTEKGKDVELRCDPISGHTALYWYRQSLGQGLEFLIYFQGNSAPDKSGLPSDRFSAERTGGSVSTLTIQRTQQEDSAVYLCASSFSSGSAGSTQYFGPGTRLTVL.

This clone has more than one count but fewer than ten. The chain joins TRBV29-1 to TRBJ2-1; 7 bases are shared with TRBD1. Germline-derived CDR1 and CDR2 are SQVTM and ANQGSEA. After removal of 7 bases from V and 5 bases from J, the junction contained 11 bases not matched to a gene. This CDR3 region has 14 residues. Here the CDR3 DNA reads TGCAGCGCGACCCCCGGGACAGCTGACAATGAGCAGTTCTTC. Translating gives CSATPGTADNEQFF.

The rearrangement joins TRBV7-3 to TRBJ1-1, with D unresolved. CDR3 length equals 13 residues. The germline V and J ends were trimmed by 5 bases and 1 base, with 8 bases remaining between them. Germline CDR1 is SGHTA and CDR2 is FQGTGA. For the CDR3, the DNA is TGTGCCAGCAGCCCAATTTCGAACACTGAAGCTTTCTTT. This gives the protein CASSPISNTEAFF.

V usage is TRBV19 and J usage is TRBJ1-2, with TRBD1 matching over 7 bases. The CDR3 length is 13 residues. Germline CDR1 reads LNHDA; CDR2 reads SQIVND (reference sequence). Germline trimming cut 0 bases from V and 11 bases from J; bases unmatched to any gene: 6. CDR3 coding DNA: TGTGCCAGTAGTATAGACGAGGGACAGACTTACACCTTC. Translated: CASSIDEGQTYTF. Full variable domain (outside the CDR3, taken from reference TRBV19 and TRBJ1-2): DGGITQSPKYLFRKEGQNVTLSCEQNLNHDAMYWYRQDPGQGLRLIYYSQIVNDFQKGDIAEGYSVSREKKESFPLTVTSAQKNPTAFYLCASSIDEGQTYTFGSGTRLTVV.